What follows describes a single T cell receptor (beta chain). No antigen is known for it. The sample belongs to a study of blood T cells in healthy people across ages. Study-level findings and limits: No conclusive comparison of naive versus antigen-experienced cells was possible with unsorted PBMCs.

A second PCR, run for about 6 to 11 cycles, used a sample-barcoded 5' primer plus a J-beta primer mix. Each of the samples gave a minimum of 2.5 million paired-end reads that contained CDR3. One entry per CDR3 protein, called by TCRdb with MiXCR from the 5' RACE reads. The sample consists of roughly 1.5 million distinct CDR3 sequences, 35% to 45% of them appearing once. V lost 6 bases to trimming and J lost 3 bases, with 12 bases between them. The CDR3 contains 14 residues. Germline lookup yields CDR1 SNHLY and CDR2 FYNNEI. The specimen was blood. The rearrangement joins TRBV2 to TRBJ1-5; D may be TRBD1 (5 bases). The clonotype was recovered from a woman aged 18-29 years in good health. CDR3 sequence: CASSGATFNQPQHF. The CDR3 nucleotides read TGTGCCAGCAGCGGGGCGACCTTCAATCAGCCCCAGCATTTT.